Below, one TCR beta chain is given with its context. No cognate antigen has been identified for it. These data are taken from a study of cytomegalovirus exposure and HLA in healthy donors (dated by TCRdb to about 2017). Some background on the complete study: According to an earlier analysis of 587 of the donors, about 170 million T cells yielded 120 million or so unique TCR beta sequences and about 280 Gb of sequence data. Approximately 330 gigabases of sequencing data and roughly 81 million unique TCR sequences made up an early release that covered 640 HLA-typed donors. The genetic ancestry cluster associated with self-reported Caucasian donors included 65% to 90% of the approximately 400 genotyped donors. The aim of the study was to test whether cataloging public T cell receptors could identify signatures of past pathogen exposure. The T cell repertoires of 700 or so subjects were profiled by immunosequencing and related to cytomegalovirus serostatus. A separate validation cohort of roughly 110 different subjects was used in addition to the approximately 640-subject first cohort. To predict cytomegalovirus infection status, the study combined high-throughput TCR immunosequencing, statistical association of individual TCRs with disease status, and machine learning. A later analysis re-analyzed previously published TCR beta repertoires from approximately 670 donors and added high-resolution HLA genotyping to study TCR occurrence patterns. Rather than drawing on any new phenotypic data, the later analysis identified candidate immune exposures from TCR beta sequences and the way those sequences occurred across donors. In an earlier analysis of over 550 of the donors, high-throughput TCR beta sequencing was used to judge whether each TCR beta V gene segment behaved as functional or pseudogenic. Donor age, sex, ethnicity and CMV serostatus were compiled together with the repertoire data. A later genetic analysis took genome-wide SNP genotypes for about 65% of the 666 donors and used that subset as a discovery cohort. All discovery cohort repertoires had been generated on a single sequencing platform. HLA typing included class I and class II loci at four-digit resolution. The number of typed donors differed by locus: about 620-640 for A, B, C, DRB1 and DQB1; about 520 for DQA1; some 610 for DPA1; and some 430 for DPB1. Four or five DR-DQ haplotypes were handled as single units for association and clustering, since linkage in the cohort was strong. Across some 400 genotyped donors of the cohort, an average of roughly 200,000 unique TCR beta nucleotide sequences per donor were sequenced, and roughly 18% of those sequences were non-productive.

The CDR3 contains 17 residues, cysteine and phenylalanine counted. The retained sequence is limited to the CDR3, 51 bases, with the frame set at the first base. V loses 1 base, J loses 1 base, and the germline ends lie 11 bases apart. The germline V gene supplies CDR1 KGHSH and CDR2 LQKENI. Library preparation used the immunoSEQ multiplex PCR assay. The multiplex PCR relied on a mix of 60 forward primers for TCR Vbeta segments and 13 reverse primers for TCR Jbeta segments. Amplification of the CDR3 region of rearranged TCR beta genes was performed with a multiplex PCR assay on genomic DNA. The amplified TCR beta libraries were sequenced on the Illumina HiSeq System as 87-base-pair reads. The study's own analysis went as follows. A later analysis counted about 80 million unique TCR beta chains across the 700 or so repertoires, and some 12 million of these chains were shared by at least two donors. Raw reads were error-corrected and collapsed into unique sequences with a nearest-neighbor algorithm that merged closely related sequences to remove PCR and sequencing errors. To assign V, D and J gene segments, CDR3 sequences were aligned to IMGT reference sequences. For a sequence to be retained, a match of at least six nucleotides was required to both a V gene segment and a J gene segment. A rearrangement counted as productive if the CDR3 had no stop codons and remained in frame with V and J, and every other rearrangement counted as non-productive. Following IMGT convention, CDR3 was defined as the stretch from the second conserved V-encoded cysteine to the conserved J-encoded phenylalanine. The earlier analysis of 587 of the donors excluded sequences that lacked an unambiguous match to a single V gene segment. An earlier analysis of 500 to 700 of the donors classified V segments as functional when productive rearrangements were above 56.7% and as segregating when the standard deviation between donors was above 5%. A statistical classification framework was developed to diagnose cytomegalovirus status using the catalog of TCR beta chain sequences. V and J gene assignment, in a later analysis, came from comparing TCR nucleotide sequences with IMGT/GENE-DB human TR gene sequences. The TCRdist pipeline was used in a later analysis to assign CDR3 sequences and most-parsimonious VDJ recombination scenarios. In a later analysis, each TCR beta chain was defined by its CDR3 amino acid sequence together with its V-gene family, and reads lacking a unique V-gene family were excluded. To address suspected cross-contamination and a sequencing artifact, a later analysis removed around 600 highly shared, low-generation-probability nucleotide sequences. In a later analysis, a clonal expansion index for each public chain was calculated from normalized within-repertoire ranks of inferred template counts. In a later analysis, generation probabilities were computed using a VDJ recombination model fitted to out-of-frame rearrangements, and the results were checked against IGoR. Hypergeometric tests were used in a later analysis to score TCR-TCR, TCR-HLA and TCR-CMV co-occurrence, with a repertoire-size bias correction applied to the TCR pairs. To estimate false discovery rates, a later analysis permuted the HLA or CMV assignments 20 times. In a later analysis, co-occurring TCRs were grouped using DBSCAN, with TCRdist sequence similarity added in when clustering inside HLA-allele-positive subsets. Co-occurrence clustering excluded repertoires with fewer than 30,000 or more than 120,000 public chains, plus five with anomalous nucleotide sharing. The source is immuneACCESS, and TCRdb retained only in-frame sequences with V and J called. Part of the clones is not carried over; for the studies checked, unresolved V genes explain less than half of this, and the remainder is unexplained. The V and J calls and clone size are taken from that table; D and trimming were inferred from the DNA. The table of this sample itemizes 150,000 to 200,000 clones. The leading ten clones occupy roughly 0.74% of the sample.

The cohort comprised 670 or so healthy bone marrow donors. At the time of sampling, every cohort member was nominally healthy, though immune exposures that went unrecorded were likely present. The donor was CMV seronegative and belonged to the group of 352 seronegative cohort members. Every donor gave a peripheral blood sample, and the peripheral blood mononuclear cells from that sample were used for TCR beta sequencing. Genomic DNA extraction from the blood cell samples was performed with the Qiagen DNeasy Blood Extraction Kit. Overall study outcomes, separate from this receptor: V-gene and J-gene trimming of TCR beta chains was associated with a missense DCLRE1C variant in a later genetic analysis, and the association was replicated in an independent cohort. A later analysis found that most CMV-associated TCR beta chains appeared HLA-restricted, with HLA associations seemingly driven largely by CMV exposure. The study gave a list of 150 to 200 TCR beta chains associated with cytomegalovirus. In vitro tests confirmed that a few of the cytomegalovirus-associated TCR beta chains recognize cytomegalovirus antigens. The 87-base-pair reads could not distinguish some IMGT-functional V segments, including TRBV6-2 and TRBV6-3, so those segments were excluded. Broadly in line with IMGT annotations, most TCR beta V segments showed up in productive rearrangements about 87% or about 30% of the time in an earlier analysis of 450 to 600 of the donors. Only TCR beta chains were sequenced in this cohort, and the absence of alpha or paired-chain data limited detectable features. Because HLA typing was missing for some donors at each locus, association tests included only the typed subset. A later genetic analysis reported fewer N-insertions in productive TCRs among donors in an Asian-associated ancestry cluster than the roughly 620-donor mean. A further reported finding was that TCR beta sequences accurately predicted the HLA-A and HLA-B alleles for most subjects in the first cohort. Cytomegalovirus status was reported to be diagnosed by the classifier with high specificity and sensitivity in both the original and validation cohorts. Most TCR sequences were observed very rarely across donors, whereas some public TCRs were present in many individuals. In a later analysis, 16,951 TCR beta sequences were associated with specific HLA alleles at a false discovery rate of 0.05. In a later analysis, several top co-occurrence clusters were reported to appear linked to parvovirus B19, influenza, CMV and Epstein-Barr virus. In a later analysis, the rate of TCR association differed among HLA loci, with DRB1 alleles having the most associated TCRs and HLA-C alleles having the fewest. Immune exposure information for the cohort was limited to CMV serostatus. Linkage disequilibrium might explain the correlated functional status among segregating V segments, but an unknown experimental factor could not be excluded. The earlier analysis of 587 of the donors excluded approximately 17 rarely observed V segments, including chromosome 9 orphons, because counts were too low. A later analysis found that HLA-associated TCR beta chains were more clonally expanded and had lower generation probabilities than equally common non-associated chains. A cluster of highly shared sequence variants was judged likely to be a technical artifact of the sequencing pipeline. The presence/absence analyses assumed that sequencing depth was roughly uniform across donors, and that assumption may not be true. When HLA alleles, especially DR and DQ, strongly co-occurred, attributing TCR associations to individual alleles was difficult. The authors suggested that the approach could potentially be generalized to other disease states and immunological phenotypes.

The receptor's source is a boy aged 10-17 years in good health and CMV-seronegative. The chain is assembled from TRBV18 and TRBJ1-6; the D gene is possibly TRBD1, with 6 bases matching. Sequencing was carried out using PBMCs. The nucleotide sequence reads as follows: TGTGCCAGCTCACCACGAGGGGGGGAGTCCTATAATTCACCCCTCCACTTT. It encodes CASSPRGGESYNSPLHF.